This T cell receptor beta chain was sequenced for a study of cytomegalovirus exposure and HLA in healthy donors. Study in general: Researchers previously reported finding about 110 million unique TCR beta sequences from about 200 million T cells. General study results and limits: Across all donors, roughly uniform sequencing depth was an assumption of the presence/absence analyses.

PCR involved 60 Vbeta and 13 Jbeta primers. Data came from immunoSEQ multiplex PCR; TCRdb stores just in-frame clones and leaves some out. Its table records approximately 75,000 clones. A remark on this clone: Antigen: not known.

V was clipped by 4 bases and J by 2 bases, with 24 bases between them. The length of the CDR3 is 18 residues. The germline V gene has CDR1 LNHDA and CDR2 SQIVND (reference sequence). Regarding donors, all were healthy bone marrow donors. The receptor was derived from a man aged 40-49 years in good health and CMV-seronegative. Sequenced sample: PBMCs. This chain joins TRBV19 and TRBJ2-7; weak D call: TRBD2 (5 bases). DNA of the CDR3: TGTGCCAGTAGTACAAGAGGAGGACGGGGAAATTTAGCCTACGAGCAGTACTTC. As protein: CASSTRGGRGNLAYEQYF.